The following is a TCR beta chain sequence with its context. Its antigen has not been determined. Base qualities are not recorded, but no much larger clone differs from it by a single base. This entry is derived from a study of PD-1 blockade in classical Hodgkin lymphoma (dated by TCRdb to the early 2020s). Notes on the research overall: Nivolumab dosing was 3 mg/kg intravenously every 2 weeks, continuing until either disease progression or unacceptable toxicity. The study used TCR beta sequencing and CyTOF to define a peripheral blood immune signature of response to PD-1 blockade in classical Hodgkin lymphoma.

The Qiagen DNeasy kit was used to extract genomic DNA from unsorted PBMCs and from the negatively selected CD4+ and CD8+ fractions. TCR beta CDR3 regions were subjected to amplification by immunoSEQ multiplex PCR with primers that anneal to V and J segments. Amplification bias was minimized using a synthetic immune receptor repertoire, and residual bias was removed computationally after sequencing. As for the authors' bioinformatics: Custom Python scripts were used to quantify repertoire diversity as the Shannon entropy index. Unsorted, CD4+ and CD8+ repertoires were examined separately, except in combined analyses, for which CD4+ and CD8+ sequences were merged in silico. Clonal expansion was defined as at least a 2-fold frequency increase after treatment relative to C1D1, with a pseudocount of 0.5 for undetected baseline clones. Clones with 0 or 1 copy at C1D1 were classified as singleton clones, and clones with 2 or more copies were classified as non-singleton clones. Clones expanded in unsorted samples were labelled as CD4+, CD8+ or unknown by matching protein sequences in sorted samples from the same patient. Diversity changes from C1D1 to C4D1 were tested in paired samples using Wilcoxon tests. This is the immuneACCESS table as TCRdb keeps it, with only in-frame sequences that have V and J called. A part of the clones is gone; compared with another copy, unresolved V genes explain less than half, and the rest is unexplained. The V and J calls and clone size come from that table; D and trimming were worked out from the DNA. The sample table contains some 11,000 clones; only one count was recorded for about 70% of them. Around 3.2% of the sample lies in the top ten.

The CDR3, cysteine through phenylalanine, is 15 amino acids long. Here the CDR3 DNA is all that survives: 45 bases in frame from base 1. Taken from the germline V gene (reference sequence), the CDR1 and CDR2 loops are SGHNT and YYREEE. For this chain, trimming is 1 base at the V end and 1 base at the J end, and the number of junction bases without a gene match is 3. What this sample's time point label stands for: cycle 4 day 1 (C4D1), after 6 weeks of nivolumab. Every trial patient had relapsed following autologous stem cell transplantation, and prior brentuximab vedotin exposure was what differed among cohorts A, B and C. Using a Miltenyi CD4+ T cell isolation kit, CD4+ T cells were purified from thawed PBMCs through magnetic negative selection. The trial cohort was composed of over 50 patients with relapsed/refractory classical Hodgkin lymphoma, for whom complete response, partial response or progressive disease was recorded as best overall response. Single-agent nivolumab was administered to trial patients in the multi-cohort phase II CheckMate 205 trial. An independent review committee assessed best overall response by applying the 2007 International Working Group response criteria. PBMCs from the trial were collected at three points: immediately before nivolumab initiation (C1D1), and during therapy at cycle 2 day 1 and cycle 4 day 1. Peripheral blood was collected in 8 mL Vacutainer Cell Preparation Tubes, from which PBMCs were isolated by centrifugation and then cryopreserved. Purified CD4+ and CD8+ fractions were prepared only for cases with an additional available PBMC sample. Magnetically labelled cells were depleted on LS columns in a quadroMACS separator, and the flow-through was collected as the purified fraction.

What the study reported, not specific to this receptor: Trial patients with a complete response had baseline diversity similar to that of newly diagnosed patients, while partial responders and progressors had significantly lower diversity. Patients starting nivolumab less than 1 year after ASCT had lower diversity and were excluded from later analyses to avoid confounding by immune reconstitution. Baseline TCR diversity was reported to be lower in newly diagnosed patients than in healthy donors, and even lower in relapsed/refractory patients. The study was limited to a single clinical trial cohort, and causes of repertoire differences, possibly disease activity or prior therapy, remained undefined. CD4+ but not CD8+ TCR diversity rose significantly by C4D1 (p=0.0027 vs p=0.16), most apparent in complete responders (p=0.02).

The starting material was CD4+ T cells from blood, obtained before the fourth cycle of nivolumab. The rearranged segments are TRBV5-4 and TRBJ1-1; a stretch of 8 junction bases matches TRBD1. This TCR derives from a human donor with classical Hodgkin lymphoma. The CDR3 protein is CASSLWDRSNTEAFF. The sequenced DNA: TGTGCCAGCAGCTTGTGGGACAGGTCGAACACTGAAGCTTTCTTT.